The 27 T cell receptor beta chains below all came from one sample that was sequenced in a study of cytomegalovirus exposure and HLA in healthy donors. Amplification used 60 Vbeta primers and 13 Jbeta primers. Profiled with immunoSEQ multiplex PCR; TCRdb holds only in-frame clones, not every one. This table holds roughly 120,000 clones, more than 65% found once. Sample: PBMCs. These receptors were obtained from a young man in good health and CMV-seropositive.

J is TRBJ1-3 and V is TRBV5-6; 12 bases match TRBD1. Per the germline V gene, CDR1 is SGHDT and CDR2 is YYEEEE. V gave up 4 bases and J gave up 2 bases; unmatched junction bases: 10. The CDR3 is made up of 18 amino acids. The CDR3 DNA sequence: TGTGCCAGCAGCGACCGGGACAGGGGGCCGGTCACTGGAAACACCATATATTTT. Translated: CASSDRDRGPVTGNTIYF.

V is TRBV5-1 and J is TRBJ2-7; 9 nucleotides line up with TRBD1. In germline, CDR1 is SGHRS, CDR2 YFSETQ. CDR3 length: 15 amino acids. Trimming cost V 4 bases and J 1 base; bases outside gene matches: 6. CDR3 in amino acids: CASSVGTGRSYEQYF. CDR3 sequence (DNA): TGCGCCAGCAGCGTTGGGACAGGGAGATCCTACGAGCAGTACTTC. The variable domain in full, completed from reference TRBV5-1 and TRBJ2-7, reads KAGVTQTPRYLIKTRGQQVTLSCSPISGHRSVSWYQQTPGQGLQFLFEYFSETQRNKGNFPGRFSGRQFSNSRSEMNVSTLELGDSALYLCASSVGTGRSYEQYFGPGTRLTVT.

The gene calls are TRBV6-1 and TRBJ2-3; D gene unclear. V gave up 3 bases and J gave up 6 bases, with 19 bases separating them. CDR1 is MNHNS and CDR2 is SASEGT in the germline V gene. The CDR3 spans 16 residues. The CDR3, as DNA: TGTGCCAGCAGTGACCTCCGAGGAGTCATTGGGGATACGCAGTATTTT. Encoded protein: CASSDLRGVIGDTQYF.

The rearrangement uses TRBV27 and TRBJ1-2; 7 nucleotides match TRBD1. CDR1 and CDR2 from the germline V gene are MNHEY and SMNVEV (reference sequence). CDR3 length equals 14 residues. Trimming took 5 bases from V and 6 from J; bases not matched to a gene: 9. The CDR3 nucleotides are TGTGCCAGCAGTCCCTCCCGACAGGGACATGGCTACACCTTC. Translated: CASSPSRQGHGYTF.

V is TRBV6-1 and J is TRBJ2-7; D not resolved. Germline CDR1 and CDR2: MNHNS and SASEGT. This CDR3 region has 11 residues. Trimming pared 7 bases from V and 4 bases from J, leaving 8 bases between. The chain's CDR3 is CASTIGYEQYF. The CDR3 DNA reads TGTGCCAGCACTATTGGTTACGAGCAGTACTTC.

The chain employs TRBV5-1 and TRBJ2-1, with 10 bases matching TRBD2. The CDR3 has 15 residues. Unmatched junction bases numbered 12, after V lost 8 bases and J lost 7 bases. CDR1 SGHRS and CDR2 YFSETQ come from the germline V gene. CDR3 DNA: TGCGCCAGTCAACTTAGCGGGGGGCGGGTGAATGAGCAGTTCTTC. This sequence encodes CASQLSGGRVNEQFF.

The rearrangement links TRBV6-5 to TRBJ1-2, with no clear D. CDR3 size: 14 residues. Germline V gives CDR1 MNHEY, CDR2 SVGAGI. V shed 2 bases and J shed 2 bases, with 9 bases lying between them. The CDR3 protein is CASSYRGGNYGYTF. CDR3 bases: TGTGCCAGCAGTTACCGGGGAGGGAACTATGGCTACACCTTC.

This chain connects TRBV7-8 to TRBJ1-2, with TRBD1 as a possible D gene (5 bases). Germline V CDR1 and CDR2: SGHVS, FQNEAQ. The CDR3 is 15 amino acids. With 5 bases removed from V and 3 bases from J, the gap between germline ends came to 16 bases. In nucleotides, the CDR3 is TGTGCCAGCAGCCCTCATCCGGGGGGATACTATGGCTACACCTTC. Protein product: CASSPHPGGYYGYTF.

This clone was seen a single time. V gene TRBV4-3 combines with J gene TRBJ2-5; D uncertain. Trimming removed 0 bases from V and 3 bases from J, with 8 bases in between. The germline V gene has CDR1 LGHNA and CDR2 YSLEER. The CDR3 is 14 residues long. CDR3 region: CASSQDKREETQYF. The DNA of the CDR3 is TGCGCCAGCAGCCAAGATAAACGGGAAGAGACCCAGTACTTC.

This chain uses TRBV4-1 with TRBJ2-7, with 9 positions matching TRBD1. Unmatched junction bases numbered 9, after V lost 4 bases and J lost 5 bases. CDR1 is MGHRA, CDR2 YSYEKL, per germline. This CDR3 is 15 amino acids long. The CDR3 DNA is TGCGCCAGCAGCCGACCGGGACAGGGCATCCACGAGCAGTACTTC. This translates into CASSRPGQGIHEQYF.

The V call is TRBV6-7, the J call TRBJ1-1; TRBD1 agrees at 9 bases. TRBV6-7 is flagged as an ORF with uncertain function. The CDR3 sequence is 16 residues long. J lost 4 bases, V lost 8 bases, and 14 bases had no gene match. The CDR3 region has the DNA TGTGCCAGCCCACCGGGGGGACAGGGTATGGGCACTGAAGCTTTCTTT. Translating gives CASPPGGQGMGTEAFF.

The chain employs TRBV5-1 and TRBJ1-2; tentatively, D is TRBD1 (6 bases). CDR1 and CDR2 (germline): SGHRS, YFSETQ. CDR3 length equals 13 residues. Trimming left V 4 bases short and J 5 bases short, with 12 bases between. The CDR3, as DNA: TGCGCCAGCAGCGCGAGAACAGGGTATGGCTACACCTTC. It translates to CASSARTGYGYTF.

The chain has TRBV6-1 and TRBJ2-7; a weak D match, TRBD1 (6 bases). The CDR3 is 15 amino acids. Between the trimmed V and J ends, which lost 5 bases and 5 bases, there was a span of 19 bases. Germline V CDR1 and CDR2: MNHNS, SASEGT. Here the CDR3 reads CASSQQEGGKDEQYF. The CDR3 DNA reads TGTGCCAGCAGTCAACAGGAAGGGGGTAAGGACGAGCAGTACTTC.

The chain joins TRBV7-6 to TRBJ2-3; 16 bases are shared with TRBD2. The germline V gene has CDR1 SGHVS and CDR2 FNYEAQ. There are 19 residues in the CDR3. The J segment lost 3 bases and the V segment lost 5 bases, leaving 11 bases of the junction unmatched. The CDR3 nucleotides are TGTGCCAGCAGCGCCCTCGGGACTAGCGGGGGGGCCGTAACAGATACGCAGTATTTT. It yields the protein CASSALGTSGGAVTDTQYF.

This chain connects TRBV18 to TRBJ1-2; D remains unclear. Germline CDR1 is KGHSH and CDR2 is LQKENI. The CDR3 length is 11 residues. V lost 3 bases and J lost 8, with 7 bases in between. The chain's CDR3 is CASSPSGGYTF. The CDR3 DNA sequence: TGTGCCAGCTCACCCTCGGGGGGCTACACCTTC.

The rearrangement uses TRBV7-9 and TRBJ2-1; TRBD2 agrees at 9 bases. V lost 5 bases to trimming and J lost 8 bases; unmatched junction nucleotides: 19. Germline CDR1 and CDR2: SEHNR and FQNEAQ (reference sequence). This CDR3 is 18 amino acids long. CDR3 sequence reads: CASSLIESGGLGGDEQFF. DNA for the CDR3: TGTGCCAGCAGCCTAATAGAGAGCGGGGGGCTTGGGGGCGATGAGCAGTTCTTC.

V is TRBV12-5 and J is TRBJ2-2, with 8 bases lining up with TRBD1. The CDR3 sequence is 19 residues long. Germline lookup yields CDR1 LGHNT and CDR2 FRNRAP. V lost 2 bases and J lost 3; bases outside the gene matches: 14. The CDR3 bases are TGTGCTAGTGGTTTGACCCTCCCAGGGGGCGGAGGGGACACCGGGGAGCTGTTTTTT. Its protein is CASGLTLPGGGGDTGELFF. The whole variable domain, filled in from reference TRBV12-5 and TRBJ2-2, reads DARVTQTPRHKVTEMGQEVTMRCQPILGHNTVFWYRQTMMQGLELLAYFRNRAPLDDSGMPKDRFSAEMPDATLATLKIQPSEPRDSAVYFCASGLTLPGGGGDTGELFFGEGSRLTVL.

In this sample, this clone turned up once. The chain carries TRBV7-9 and TRBJ2-1; tentatively, D is TRBD2 (6 bases). The CDR3 extends over 17 amino acids. The germline V gene has CDR1 SEHNR and CDR2 FQNEAQ (reference sequence). V was cut by 5 bases and J by 6 bases, with 23 bases left in between. CDR3 sequence: CASSLRGRGERGNEQFF. DNA of the CDR3: TGTGCCAGCAGCCTCCGAGGGCGCGGGGAGAGGGGCAATGAGCAGTTCTTC.

This clone was picked up a small number of times. The V gene is TRBV7-8, the J gene TRBJ2-7, with D perhaps matching TRBD2 (5 bases). Trimming removed 5 bases at V and 2 bases at J, with 16 bases between. CDR1 and CDR2 from the germline V gene are SGHVS and FQNEAQ. There are 15 residues in the CDR3. The CDR3 coding sequence is TGTGCCAGCAGCCCACCGGGATCTGGGCCCTACGAGCAGTACTTC. Protein sequence: CASSPPGSGPYEQYF.

The chain carries TRBV5-4 and TRBJ2-7; tentatively, D is TRBD2 (5 bases). CDR1 is SGHNT, CDR2 YYREEE, per germline (reference sequence). CDR3 length: 12 residues. The V and J ends lost 2 bases and 7 bases respectively, with 10 bases between them. The CDR3: CASSFLGDEQYF. The CDR3 DNA is TGTGCCAGCAGCTTCCTCGGGGATGAGCAGTACTTC.

The chain has TRBV29-1 and TRBJ1-1; D not certain. Trimming stripped 4 bases from V and 5 bases from J, with 8 bases between. Germline CDR1 and CDR2: SQVTM and ANQGSEA. The length of the CDR3 is 11 residues. CDR3 nucleotide sequence: TGCAGCGTTGCATCGGGGACTGAAGCTTTCTTT. Amino acids: CSVASGTEAFF.

The chain couples TRBV9 to TRBJ1-4, with 8 nucleotides matching TRBD1. CDR1 is SGDLS, CDR2 YYNGEE, per germline. The V gene end was trimmed by 3 bases and the J gene end by 3 bases; junction bases not matched to a gene: 10. The CDR3 is 17 residues long. Here the CDR3 DNA reads TGTGCCAGCAGCGAAGGACAGGGAGGGCGGGCTAATGAAAAACTGTTTTTT. Translation: CASSEGQGGRANEKLFF.

This clone was detected only once. The J gene is TRBJ2-3, the V gene TRBV19; 10 bases match TRBD2. The J segment lost 0 bases and the V segment lost 8 bases, leaving 2 bases of the junction unmatched. Germline values: CDR1 LNHDA, CDR2 SQIVND (reference sequence). CDR3 length: 14 amino acids. CDR3 bases: TGTGCCAGTCAAGCGGGGGGGAGCACAGATACGCAGTATTTT. This encodes CASQAGGSTDTQYF.

The chain has TRBV5-1 and TRBJ2-7; D might be TRBD2 (6 bases). The CDR3 totals 16 residues. Germline CDR1 reads SGHRS; CDR2 reads YFSETQ. Trimming left V 4 bases short and J 0 bases short, with 17 bases between. The CDR3 here is CASSLVARGSSYEQYF. The CDR3 bases are TGCGCCAGCAGCCTCGTAGCGCGGGGAAGCTCCTACGAGCAGTACTTC.

The chain combines TRBV6-1 with TRBJ1-1; D is possibly TRBD1 (5 bases). The CDR3 runs to 15 residues. Trimming cost V 8 bases and J 3 bases, with 19 bases left between them. Looked up from germline, CDR1 is MNHNS and CDR2 is SASEGT. CDR3 DNA sequence: TGTGCCAGCGGCCCGGGACTCAGTAGGGACACTGAAGCTTTCTTT. This translates into CASGPGLSRDTEAFF.

This clone appeared once. This chain joins TRBV25-1 and TRBJ2-7, with 9 bases fitting TRBD1. The CDR3 loop spans 15 amino acids. Trimming took 2 bases from V and 5 from J; bases not matched to a gene: 7. Germline V lookup: CDR1 MGHDK, CDR2 SYGVNS. CDR3 in amino acids: CASSERDRDAHEQYF. CDR3 coding DNA: TGTGCCAGCAGTGAAAGGGACAGGGATGCACACGAGCAGTACTTC.

The chain has TRBV10-2 and TRBJ1-2, with 8 bases identical to TRBD1. V lost 7 bases, J lost 4 bases, and 8 bases stayed unmatched. The CDR3 sequence is 14 residues long. The V gene's germline CDR1 is WSHSY and CDR2 SAAADI. The CDR3 region has the DNA TGCGCCAGCACCTCGGACAGGGCTACCTATGGCTACACCTTC. Amino acids: CASTSDRATYGYTF.